Listed below are T cell receptor beta chains from one sample, sequenced in a study of technical replicates of blood from several donors. Method: immunoSEQ multiplex PCR; TCRdb's copy keeps in-frame clones and lacks some. The data contain about 87,000 clones, approximately 95% of them singletons. Input material: T cells isolated from PBMCs. Source of these receptors: a human donor in good health. CDR3s include the opening cysteine and the closing phenylalanine or tryptophan. D genes are given only for firm matches. Size tells how often a clone was seen (once, few, many) or the class of an expanded clone, and some rows leave it out.

V gene	J gene	clone size	D gene	CDR3 protein	CDR3 DNA
TRBV7-3	TRBJ2-3	NA	TRBD2	CASSLGPSGSTDTQYF	TGTGCCAGCAGCTTAGGGCCTAGCGGGAGCACAGATACGCAGTATTTT
TRBV20-1	TRBJ2-5	NA	NA	CSASGETQYF	TGCAGTGCCTCAGGGGAGACCCAGTACTTC
TRBV4-1	TRBJ1-1	NA	NA	CASSQDERRVEAFF	TGCGCCAGCAGCCAAGATGAACGGAGAGTTGAAGCTTTCTTT
TRBV19	TRBJ1-5	NA	NA	CASSIYLSQPQHF	TGTGCCAGTAGTATCTACTTATCACAGCCCCAGCATTTT
TRBV19	TRBJ2-5	once	TRBD1	CASSIGDREFQETQYF	TGTGCCAGTAGTATCGGAGACAGGGAATTTCAAGAGACCCAGTACTTC
TRBV6-5	TRBJ2-3	once	NA	CASLTSDTQYF	TGTGCCAGCCTAACGTCAGATACGCAGTATTTT
TRBV29-1	TRBJ1-2	once	TRBD1	CSVPGQDPNYGYTF	TGCAGCGTACCGGGACAGGACCCTAACTATGGCTACACCTTC
TRBV19	TRBJ2-7	NA	NA	CASSAGQRNYEQYF	TGTGCCAGTAGTGCGGGGCAGCGGAACTACGAGCAGTACTTC
TRBV7-8	TRBJ1-2	NA	TRBD1	CASSLPRTGGSNYGYTF	TGTGCCAGCAGCTTACCTAGGACAGGGGGCTCTAACTATGGCTACACCTTC
TRBV6-6	TRBJ1-2	NA	NA	CASSYSIEGYTF	TGTGCCAGCAGTTACTCGATAGAGGGCTACACCTTC
TRBV19	TRBJ1-2	NA	NA	CASSISGNYGYTF	TGTGCCAGTAGTATTTCAGGGAACTATGGCTACACCTTC
TRBV6-1	TRBJ2-7	NA	TRBD2	CASSALAGGYEQYF	TGTGCCAGCAGTGCTCTAGCGGGAGGCTACGAGCAGTACTTC
TRBV7-9	TRBJ2-1	NA	TRBD2	CASSLRSGRVHEQFF	TGTGCCAGCAGCCTTCGTAGCGGGAGGGTACATGAGCAGTTCTTC
TRBV19	TRBJ2-1	NA	NA	CASSILYNEQFF	TGTGCCAGTAGTATTCTTTACAATGAGCAGTTCTTC
TRBV23-1	TRBJ2-7	NA	TRBD1	CASSQSESGQDDDEQYF	TGCGCCAGCAGTCAATCGGAGTCCGGACAGGACGACGACGAGCAGTACTTC
TRBV28	TRBJ1-5	NA	TRBD1	CASRPLQTGEGQPQHF	TGTGCCAGCAGACCCCTGCAAACAGGGGAAGGTCAGCCCCAGCATTTT
TRBV18	TRBJ2-1	NA	TRBD2	CASSPWGGSAYNEQFF	TGTGCCAGCTCACCCTGGGGGGGTTCAGCCTACAATGAGCAGTTCTTC
TRBV6-1	TRBJ2-2	NA	NA	CASILQTNTGELFF	TGTGCCAGCATATTACAGACGAACACCGGGGAGCTGTTTTTT
TRBV19	TRBJ2-7	NA	NA	CASSPGTGGSYEQYF	TGTGCCAGTAGCCCAGGGACTGGAGGGTCCTACGAGCAGTACTTC
TRBV4-2	TRBJ2-7	NA	TRBD2	CASSQESSGSYEQYF	TGTGCCAGCAGCCAAGAGTCTAGCGGCTCCTACGAGCAGTACTTC
TRBV9	TRBJ1-3	NA	NA	CASSVGRGTVSGNTIYF	TGTGCCAGCAGCGTAGGACGAGGGACTGTCTCTGGAAACACCATATATTTT
TRBV19	TRBJ2-3	NA	NA	CASSSLEPQDTQYF	TGTGCCAGTAGTTCACTAGAGCCACAAGATACGCAGTATTTT
TRBV7-3	TRBJ2-1	NA	NA	CASSLIPTRENEQFF	TGTGCCAGCAGCTTAATCCCAACACGGGAGAATGAGCAGTTCTTC
TRBV5-1	TRBJ2-5	NA	NA	CASSLGLLQETQYF	TGCGCCAGCAGCTTGGGGCTTTTACAAGAGACCCAGTACTTC
TRBV29-1	TRBJ2-2	once	NA	CSVAADTGELFF	TGCAGCGTTGCCGCGGACACCGGGGAGCTGTTTTTT
TRBV4-2	TRBJ2-1	NA	NA	CASSQDWADEQFF	TGTGCCAGCAGCCAAGATTGGGCCGATGAGCAGTTCTTC
TRBV4-2	TRBJ1-4	NA	TRBD1	CASSQDPGQGGEKLFF	TGTGCCAGCAGCCAAGATCCCGGACAGGGTGGAGAAAAACTGTTTTTT
TRBV12-5	TRBJ1-2	NA	NA	CASGLGAGDGYTF	TGTGCTAGTGGTTTGGGGGCAGGGGATGGCTACACCTTC
TRBV5-1	TRBJ2-1	few	NA	CASSLAGNEQFF	TGCGCCAGCAGCTTGGCAGGGAATGAGCAGTTCTTC
TRBV9	TRBJ2-3	NA	NA	CASSVVVDTQYF	TGTGCCAGCAGCGTAGTAGTGGATACGCAGTATTTT
TRBV16	TRBJ2-1	NA	TRBD2	CASSPGLARSYNEQFF	TGTGCCAGCAGCCCTGGACTAGCGAGGTCCTACAATGAGCAGTTCTTC
TRBV6-6	TRBJ2-1	NA	NA	CASSSRENYNEQFF	TGTGCCAGCAGTTCTCGGGAGAACTACAATGAGCAGTTCTTC
TRBV11-2	TRBJ1-3	NA	NA	CASSPDRKISGNTIYF	TGTGCCAGCAGCCCAGACAGAAAAATCTCTGGAAACACCATATATTTT
TRBV10-3	TRBJ2-3	NA	TRBD2	CAISEVLAGASTDTQYF	TGTGCCATCAGTGAGGTTCTAGCGGGGGCTAGCACAGATACGCAGTATTTT
TRBV4-2	TRBJ2-5	NA	TRBD2	CASSQVTSGQETQYF	TGTGCCAGCAGCCAAGTAACTAGCGGTCAAGAGACCCAGTACTTC
TRBV4-2	TRBJ2-1	NA	NA	CASSQDLRELYNEQFF	TGTGCCAGCAGCCAAGATCTGAGGGAGTTGTACAATGAGCAGTTCTTC
TRBV7-2	TRBJ1-1	NA	TRBD1	CASSFGTGQEAFF	TGTGCCAGCAGCTTCGGGACAGGCCAGGAAGCTTTCTTT
TRBV7-2	TRBJ2-1	NA	NA	CASSLVHSYNEQFF	TGTGCCAGCAGCTTAGTCCATTCCTACAATGAGCAGTTCTTC
TRBV18	TRBJ2-2	NA	NA	CASSPNGWLTIHPGELFF	TGTGCCAGCTCACCCAACGGCTGGTTAACTATCCACCCCGGGGAGCTGTTTTTT
TRBV7-2	TRBJ2-5	NA	NA	CASSLVWGTTQETQYF	TGTGCCAGCAGCTTAGTGTGGGGGACAACGCAAGAGACCCAGTACTTC
TRBV4-2	TRBJ2-7	NA	TRBD2	CASSQEVSGSSYEQYF	TGTGCCAGCAGCCAAGAGGTTAGCGGGAGCTCCTACGAGCAGTACTTC
TRBV9	TRBJ2-1	NA	NA	CASTVDPEGPRGEQFF	TGTGCCAGCACCGTTGACCCGGAAGGCCCTAGGGGAGAGCAGTTCTTC
TRBV11-2	TRBJ2-7	NA	NA	CASSLGSVLYF	TGTGCCAGCAGCTTAGGTTCAGTCCTGTACTTC
TRBV10-3	TRBJ1-5	NA	TRBD1	CAISEDRVGNQPQHF	TGTGCCATCAGTGAGGACAGGGTAGGCAATCAGCCCCAGCATTTT
TRBV18	TRBJ1-1	NA	NA	CASSPEDTEAFF	TGTGCCAGCTCACCTGAGGACACTGAAGCTTTCTTT
TRBV4-2	TRBJ2-5	NA	TRBD2	CASSPSRAGQETQYF	TGTGCCAGCAGCCCTTCCCGAGCGGGACAAGAGACCCAGTACTTC
TRBV11-2	TRBJ1-3	NA	NA	CASSLDPGSGNTIYF	TGTGCCAGCAGCTTAGATCCAGGGTCTGGAAACACCATATATTTT
TRBV19	TRBJ2-2	once	NA	CASSNVALYTGELFF	TGTGCCAGTAGTAATGTAGCGTTATACACCGGGGAGCTGTTTTTT
TRBV27	TRBJ2-2	NA	TRBD2	CASSSLAGERTGELFF	TGTGCCAGCAGTTCTCTAGCGGGAGAGCGAACCGGGGAGCTGTTTTTT
TRBV7-3	TRBJ2-1	NA	NA	CASSLATRVSYNEQFF	TGTGCCAGCAGCCTGGCCACTAGGGTCTCCTACAATGAGCAGTTCTTC
TRBV6-6	TRBJ1-1	NA	NA	CASRGWRTEAFF	TGTGCCAGCAGGGGATGGAGGACTGAAGCTTTCTTT
TRBV9	TRBJ1-2	NA	TRBD1	CASSDPTGGDYGYTF	TGTGCCAGCAGCGACCCAACAGGGGGAGACTATGGCTACACCTTC
TRBV7-6	TRBJ2-1	NA	TRBD2	CASSYGTREVDEQFF	TGTGCCAGCAGCTACGGGACTAGGGAGGTTGATGAGCAGTTCTTC
TRBV7-9	TRBJ2-7	NA	TRBD1	CASSLFRDRIYEQYF	TGTGCCAGCAGCTTATTTCGGGACAGGATCTACGAGCAGTACTTC